This TCR beta chain was identified in a study of beta chain features in type 1 diabetes. Remarks on this clone: Its antigen is unknown.

Germline CDR1 and CDR2: SEHNR and FQNEAQ (reference sequence). This CDR3 has 14 amino acids. J gave up 6 bases and V 3 bases, and 2 bases lay outside the gene matches. Study observations and caveats: A possible short-template PCR bias applies equally to patients and controls.

Central memory, naive, regulatory and stem cell-like memory CD4+ cells were sorted by CD45RO/CCR7/CD25/CD127/CD95/CD27. Of the isolated RNA, all was reverse transcribed, and so the sequenced material was expressed TCRB transcripts. Sequenced by immunoSEQ multiplex PCR; TCRdb stores in-frame clones only, minus some. Of 38,000 or so clones in the sample, around 60% were seen once. The sample taken for sequencing was Tregs from blood. This receptor was obtained from a woman in her twenties or thirties in good health. The chain joins TRBV7-9 to TRBJ2-2, with TRBD2 matching over 9 bases. Here the CDR3 reads CASSFSGRPGELFF. In nucleotides, the CDR3 is TGTGCCAGCAGCTTTAGCGGGAGACCCGGGGAGCTGTTTTTT.